Each of the 10 T cell receptor beta chains below was sequenced from the same sample in a study of T-cell memory formation after mild COVID-19. TCRdb ran MiXCR on the 5' RACE reads and lists one entry per CDR3 protein. The sample has 250,000 to 350,000 distinct CDR3 sequences; roughly a fifth are singletons. The sequenced sample consisted of PBMCs or a T cell subset sorted from them (not recorded which). All receptors come from a man between 18 and 35 years old who had mild COVID-19 (a few samples of this study predate the infection). Cell type and time point are not known.

In its sample, this clonotype was seen a few times. The V gene is TRBV29-1, the J gene TRBJ2-3; the match to TRBD2 covers 7 bases. The CDR3 contains 13 residues. Germline V gene lookup returns CDR1 SQVTM and CDR2 ANQGSEA. V lost 7 bases, J lost 2 bases, and 6 bases stayed unmatched. Written as DNA, the CDR3 is TGCAGCGCGGGAGGCGGGGACACAGATACGCAGTATTTT. Translating it yields CSAGGGDTDTQYF.

The chain links TRBV6-5 to TRBJ2-3; D remains ambiguous. This CDR3 contains 16 residues. The V gene lost 0 bases and the J gene lost 0 bases, with 10 bases spanning the gap. The germline V gene encodes CDR1 MNHEY and CDR2 SVGAGI. The DNA for the CDR3 is TGTGCCAGCAGTTACTCGTCCTACCCCAGCACAGATACGCAGTATTTT. Its protein product is CASSYSSYPSTDTQYF.

This clonotype occurred a few times. The chain uses TRBV12-3 or TRBV12-4 and TRBJ2-1; D unresolved. This CDR3 comprises 11 residues. V gave up 3 bases and J gave up 7 bases, with 4 bases separating them. The CDR3 DNA reads TGTGCCAGCAGTTTTACAAATGAGCAGTTCTTC. Protein: CASSFTNEQFF.

J is TRBJ2-7 and V is TRBV6-2 or TRBV6-3; D is undetermined. With 0 bases removed from V and 6 bases from J, the gap between germline ends came to 6 bases. The germline V gene has CDR1 MNHEY and CDR2 SVGEGT. This CDR3 is 12 amino acids long. In DNA form, the CDR3 reads TGTGCCAGCAGTTACTCCATAGGCGAGCAGTACTTC. It codes for CASSYSIGEQYF.

The J gene is TRBJ2-5, the V gene TRBV9; 11 nucleotides agree with TRBD2. Germline V gives CDR1 SGDLS, CDR2 YYNGEE. V lost 2 bases and J lost 0; bases outside the gene matches: 3. The CDR3 is made up of 16 amino acids. The DNA for the CDR3 is TGTGCCAGCAGCGTCACTAGCGGGAGCTACCAAGAGACCCAGTACTTC. This codes for CASSVTSGSYQETQYF.

This clonotype was counted between two and nine times. The chain is built from TRBV6-6 and TRBJ1-1; 7 bases align to TRBD1. This CDR3 spans 14 amino acids. V was pared by 2 bases and J by 0 bases, with 0 bases of the junction left unmatched. The germline CDR1 and CDR2 sequences are MNHNY and SVGAGI (reference sequence). For the CDR3, the DNA is TGTGCCAGCAGTTACACAGGGGTGAACACTGAAGCTTTCTTT. This sequence encodes CASSYTGVNTEAFF.

This clonotype was found a few times. The CDR3 DNA sequence: TGTGCCAGCAGCTTAGGGCTAGCGGCGAACACCGGGGAGCTGTTTTTT. This translates into CASSLGLAANTGELFF. The chain recombines TRBV13 with TRBJ2-2, with 7 bases fitting TRBD2. After removal of 0 bases from V and 0 bases from J, the junction contained 1 base not matched to a gene. The CDR3 runs 16 residues. The V gene's germline CDR1 is PRHDT and CDR2 FYEKMQ (reference sequence).

V usage is TRBV6-1 and J usage is TRBJ2-5, with 8 bases matching TRBD2. Germline values: CDR1 MNHNS, CDR2 SASEGT. The CDR3 has 14 amino acids. V lost 6 bases, J lost 4 bases, and 7 bases stayed unmatched. The CDR3 loop reads CASSGLAGPETQYF. CDR3 bases: TGTGCCAGCAGCGGCTTAGCGGGGCCAGAGACCCAGTACTTC.

This clonotype was seen at least ten times. The chain links TRBV10-2 to TRBJ1-1, with D perhaps TRBD1 (5 bases). V was pared by 1 base and J by 3 bases, with 6 bases between. This CDR3 contains 13 residues. Germline assignment: CDR1 WSHSY and CDR2 SAAADI. CDR3 coding DNA: TGCGCCAGCAGTGAGTGGGGGGACACTGAAGCTTTCTTT. Protein sequence: CASSEWGDTEAFF.

This clonotype was counted ten times or more. This sequence joins TRBV11-2 and TRBJ2-7, with D hard to call. Trimming took off 6 bases at V and 2 bases at J, with 5 bases between the two ends. Germline CDR1 is SGHAT and CDR2 is FQNNGV. The CDR3 runs 11 residues. The DNA of the CDR3 is TGTGCCAGCAGTTCCCCCTACGAGCAGTACTTC. It yields the protein CASSSPYEQYF.